This TCR beta chain was profiled in a study of cytomegalovirus exposure and HLA in healthy donors. This clone came up a few times. The PCR made use of 60 Vbeta and 13 Jbeta primers. This table comes from immunoSEQ multiplex PCR, and its TCRdb copy is limited to in-frame clones, with some not included. The sample records 100,000 to 150,000 clones, about 70% being singletons. With 2 bases clipped from V and 1 base from J, the junction kept 4 bases outside the gene matches. Germline V gives CDR1 MNHEY, CDR2 SVGAGI. The CDR3 is made up of 16 amino acids. This clonotype was obtained from an older woman in good health and CMV-seropositive. The sequenced sample consisted of PBMCs. This rearrangement joins TRBV6-5 to TRBJ2-2, with 7 bases aligning to TRBD2. The CDR3 DNA reads TGTGCCAGCAGTTACAGTGGACTAGTGAACACCGGGGAGCTGTTTTTT. It codes for CASSYSGLVNTGELFF.